Each of the 16 T cell receptor beta chains below was sequenced from the same sample in a study of CD4 T cells in relation to SARS-CoV-2 and coronaviruses. Before the COVID-19 pandemic, during about 2010-2018, CD4+ T cells were taken from unexposed donors. Assay used: immunoSEQ multiplex PCR; TCRdb lists only in-frame clones, some missing. The profile shows about 59,000 clones, about nine tenths of them singletons. Sequenced sample: memory CD4+ T cells from PBMCs. The receptors originated from a human donor in good health.

This chain joins TRBV3-1 (or the pseudogene TRBV3-2) and TRBJ2-5; 8 nucleotides line up with TRBD2. CDR3 length equals 15 residues. J lost 4 bases, V lost 2 bases, and 6 bases had no gene match. Germline loops: CDR1 LGHDT, CDR2 YNNKEL (reference sequence). The CDR3 reads CASSQTGGPRETQYF. The CDR3 bases are TGTGCCAGCAGCCAAACGGGAGGGCCCCGAGAGACCCAGTACTTC.

This chain connects TRBV19 to TRBJ2-5; possible D gene TRBD2, 6 bases. The germline V gene encodes CDR1 LNHDA and CDR2 SQIVND (reference sequence). The CDR3 extends over 13 amino acids. V shed 7 bases and J shed 0 bases, with 9 bases lying between them. The CDR3 bases are TGTGCCAGTAAGAGGACTAACCAAGAGACCCAGTACTTC. It codes for CASKRTNQETQYF.

The chain couples TRBV3-1 (or the pseudogene TRBV3-2) to TRBJ2-5, with D unclear. The length of the CDR3 is 15 residues. Trimming removed 4 bases at V and 2 bases at J, with 14 bases between. The germline gives CDR1 LGHDT, CDR2 YNNKEL (reference sequence). Here the CDR3 reads CASSRWVGRQETQYF. The CDR3 DNA follows: TGTGCCAGCAGCCGCTGGGTAGGGCGACAAGAGACCCAGTACTTC.

The sample holds a few counts of this clone. This chain joins TRBV29-1 and TRBJ2-7; the match to TRBD2 covers 10 bases. V lost 4 bases to trimming and J lost 7 bases; unmatched junction nucleotides: 7. The germline V gene has CDR1 SQVTM and CDR2 ANQGSEA. The length of the CDR3 is 13 residues. The CDR3 DNA reads as TGCAGCGTTGGGGCAGCGGGAGGGAGGGAGCAGTACTTC. It is translated as CSVGAAGGREQYF.

CDR3 DNA: TGTGCCAGCAGTTACAGGGCGGGATCCACAGATACGCAGTATTTT. Protein: CASSYRAGSTDTQYF. The rearrangement uses TRBV6-5 and TRBJ2-3; D possibly corresponds to TRBD2 (6 bases). CDR3 size: 15 residues. Germline assignment: CDR1 MNHEY and CDR2 SVGAGI. V was trimmed by 2 bases and J by 2 bases, leaving 11 bases between them.

The J gene is TRBJ2-7, the V gene TRBV6-1, with unresolved D. Germline CDR1 is MNHNS and CDR2 is SASEGT. The CDR3 sequence is 14 residues long. Trimming took off 3 bases at V and 9 bases at J, with 18 bases between the two ends. CDR3 nucleotide sequence: TGTGCCAGCAGTGATTCGGTCGCCGTTAAGGGGCAGTACTTC. This encodes CASSDSVAVKGQYF.

The rearrangement uses TRBV9 and TRBJ2-1, with TRBD2 matching over 11 bases. Germline V gives CDR1 SGDLS, CDR2 YYNGEE. The CDR3 has 17 amino acids. The junction had 10 bases not matched to a gene; V was cut back by 0 bases and J by 8 bases. CDR3: CASSVAWASGRYDEQFF. CDR3 nucleotide sequence: TGTGCCAGCAGCGTAGCATGGGCTAGCGGGAGGTACGATGAGCAGTTCTTC.

V is TRBV6-4 and J is TRBJ2-1; D perhaps matches TRBD2 (6 bases). The CDR3 has 16 amino acids. The germline V gene encodes CDR1 MRHNA and CDR2 SNTAGT. Trimming shortened V by 8 bases and J by 4 bases, and 21 bases separated the two germline ends. The CDR3 sequence is CASRRRDYGRYNEQFF. CDR3 DNA: TGTGCCAGCCGTCGGAGGGATTACGGGAGATACAATGAGCAGTTCTTC.

V and J are TRBV5-4 and TRBJ2-7, with TRBD2 as a possible D gene (6 bases). From germline, CDR1 is SGHNT and CDR2 YYREEE (reference sequence). V was trimmed by 4 bases and J by 3 bases, leaving 11 bases between them. CDR3 size: 13 residues. CDR3 nucleotide sequence: TGTGCCAGCAGCCCGAGCGGGTTCTACGAGCAGTACTTC. Translated, it gives CASSPSGFYEQYF.

This sequence joins TRBV10-2 and TRBJ2-1, with 13 bases matching TRBD2. The CDR3 consists of 16 residues. The ends lost 6 bases at V and 8 bases at J; junction bases unmatched: 10. CDR1 WSHSY and CDR2 SAAADI come from the germline V gene. The CDR3, as DNA: TGCGCCAGCAGGAACCGACTAGCGGGAGGTATAGATGAGCAGTTCTTC. It encodes CASRNRLAGGIDEQFF.

CDR3: CASSSGTDNSPLHF. DNA of the CDR3: TGTGCCAGCAGTTCCGGGACCGATAATTCACCCCTCCACTTT. The genes are TRBV7-3 and TRBJ1-6; D perhaps matches TRBD1 (5 bases). In germline, CDR1 is SGHTA, CDR2 FQGTGA. The CDR3 is 14 amino acids. V lost 6 bases and J lost 5, with 11 bases in between.

This sequence joins TRBV11-2 and TRBJ1-3; no reliable D call. The CDR3 runs 15 residues. V lost 2 bases and J lost 0, with 8 bases in between. In germline, CDR1 is SGHAT, CDR2 FQNNGV. Here the CDR3 reads CASSLQARSGNTIYF. The DNA for the CDR3 is TGTGCCAGCAGCTTACAGGCCCGCTCTGGAAACACCATATATTTT.

V gene TRBV7-3 combines with J gene TRBJ2-1, with D perhaps assigned TRBD1 or TRBD2 (5 bases each). Between the trimmed V and J ends, which lost 2 bases and 4 bases, there was a span of 9 bases. The CDR3 consists of 14 residues. Germline CDR1 SGHTA, CDR2 FQGTGA. The chain's CDR3 is CASSLRGGYNEQFF. As DNA, the CDR3 is TGTGCCAGCAGCTTACGGGGCGGATACAATGAGCAGTTCTTC.

The chain has TRBV5-4 and TRBJ2-7; 13 bases are a match to TRBD2. The CDR3 has 16 amino acids. V dropped 4 bases and J dropped 2; count of bases not matched to a gene: 6. Germline lookup yields CDR1 SGHNT and CDR2 YYREEE (reference sequence). This CDR3 is CASSVMGTSGTYEQYF. The CDR3 nucleotides read TGTGCCAGCAGCGTGATGGGGACTAGCGGGACCTACGAGCAGTACTTC.

This clone was seen more than once but under ten times. The rearrangement joins TRBV4-1 to TRBJ2-3; D possibly uses TRBD1 or TRBD2 (6 bases each). The CDR3 contains 19 residues. Germline CDR1 reads MGHRA; CDR2 reads YSYEKL. V was pared by 0 bases and J by 0 bases, with 19 bases between. The CDR3, as DNA: TGCGCCAGCAGCCAAGATCCAAATCGGGGGCGCGGGAGCACAGATACGCAGTATTTT. Its translation: CASSQDPNRGRGSTDTQYF.

The V and J genes are TRBV19 and TRBJ1-2, with 8 bases identical to TRBD1. This CDR3 is 16 amino acids long. From germline, CDR1 is LNHDA and CDR2 SQIVND (reference sequence). After removal of 4 bases from V and 8 bases from J, the junction contained 15 bases not matched to a gene. CDR3 in amino acids: CASSTRFPTGAGGYTF. The CDR3 DNA reads TGTGCCAGTAGTACGAGGTTCCCGACAGGGGCAGGGGGCTACACCTTC.